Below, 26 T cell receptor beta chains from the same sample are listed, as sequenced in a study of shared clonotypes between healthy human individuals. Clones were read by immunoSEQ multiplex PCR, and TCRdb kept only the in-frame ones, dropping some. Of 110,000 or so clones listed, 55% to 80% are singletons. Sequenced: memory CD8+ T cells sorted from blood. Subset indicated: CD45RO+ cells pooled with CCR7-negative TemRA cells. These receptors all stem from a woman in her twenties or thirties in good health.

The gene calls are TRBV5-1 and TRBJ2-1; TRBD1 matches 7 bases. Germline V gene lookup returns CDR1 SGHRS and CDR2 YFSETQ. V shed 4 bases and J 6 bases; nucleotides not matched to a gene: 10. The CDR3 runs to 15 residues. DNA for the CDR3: TGCGCCAGCAGCATCGGGACAGCCGTCGCCAATGAGCAGTTCTTC. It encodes CASSIGTAVANEQFF.

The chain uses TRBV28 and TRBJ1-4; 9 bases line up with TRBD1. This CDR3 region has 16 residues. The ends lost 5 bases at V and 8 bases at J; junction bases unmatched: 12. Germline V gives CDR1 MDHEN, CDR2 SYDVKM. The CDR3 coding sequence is TGTGCCAGCAGTCCTAACAGGGGGCTTCGGGACGAAAAACTGTTTTTT. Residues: CASSPNRGLRDEKLFF.

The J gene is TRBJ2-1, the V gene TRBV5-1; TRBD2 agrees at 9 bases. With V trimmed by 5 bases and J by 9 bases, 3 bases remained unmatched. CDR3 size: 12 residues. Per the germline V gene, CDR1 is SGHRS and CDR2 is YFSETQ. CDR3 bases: TGCGCCAGCAGGGGACTAGCCGGTGAGCAGTTCTTC. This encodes CASRGLAGEQFF.

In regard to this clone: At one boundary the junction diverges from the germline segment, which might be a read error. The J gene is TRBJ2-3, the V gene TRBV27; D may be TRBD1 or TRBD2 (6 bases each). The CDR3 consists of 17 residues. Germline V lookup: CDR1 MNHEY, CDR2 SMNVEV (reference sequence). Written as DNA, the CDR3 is TGTGCCAGCAGCGGGGGCCGGCGGGACCCTAACACAGGTACGCAGTATTTT. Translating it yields CASSGGRRDPNTGTQYF.

The CDR3 here is CSVYHRTSGKSLETQYF. The DNA for the CDR3 is TGCAGCGTCTACCATCGGACTAGCGGGAAATCTCTAGAGACCCAGTACTTC. V usage is TRBV29-1 and J usage is TRBJ2-5; 12 nucleotides match TRBD2. V lost 6 bases to trimming and J lost 4 bases; unmatched junction nucleotides: 15. The CDR3 extends over 17 amino acids. Germline loops: CDR1 SQVTM, CDR2 ANQGSEA.

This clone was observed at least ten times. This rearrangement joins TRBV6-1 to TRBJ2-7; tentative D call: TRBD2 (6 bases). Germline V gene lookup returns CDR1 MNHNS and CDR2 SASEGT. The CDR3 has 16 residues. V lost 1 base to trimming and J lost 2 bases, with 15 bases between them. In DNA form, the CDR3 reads TGTGCCAGCAGTGAAGAGGAAGGTAGCGGACCCTACGAGCAGTACTTC. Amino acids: CASSEEEGSGPYEQYF.

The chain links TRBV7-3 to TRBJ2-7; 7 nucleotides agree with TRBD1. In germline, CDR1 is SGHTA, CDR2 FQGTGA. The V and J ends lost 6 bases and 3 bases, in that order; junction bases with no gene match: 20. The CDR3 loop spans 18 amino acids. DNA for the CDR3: TGTGCCAGCAGTTCCACCTCGATTGCCGGGACAGACCACTACGAGCAGTACTTC. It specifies CASSSTSIAGTDHYEQYF.

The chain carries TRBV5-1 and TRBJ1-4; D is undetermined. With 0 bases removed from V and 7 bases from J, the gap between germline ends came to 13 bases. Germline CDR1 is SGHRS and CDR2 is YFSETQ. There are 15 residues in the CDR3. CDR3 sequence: CASSLDTRGIEKLFF. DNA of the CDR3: TGCGCCAGCAGCTTGGATACCCGGGGTATTGAAAAACTGTTTTTT.

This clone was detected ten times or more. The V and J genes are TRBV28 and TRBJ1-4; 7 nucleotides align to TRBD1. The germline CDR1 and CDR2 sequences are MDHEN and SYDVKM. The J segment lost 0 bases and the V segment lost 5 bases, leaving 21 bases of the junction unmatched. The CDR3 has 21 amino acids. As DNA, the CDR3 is TGTGCCAGCAGTCCAGAATGGACAGGACAGATTTTTGCCGCAACTAATGAAAAACTGTTTTTT. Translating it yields CASSPEWTGQIFAATNEKLFF. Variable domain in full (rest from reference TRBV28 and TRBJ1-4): DVKVTQSSRYLVKRTGEKVFLECVQDMDHENMFWYRQDPGLGLRLIYFSYDVKMKEKGDIPEGYSVSREKKERFSLILESASTNQTSMYLCASSPEWTGQIFAATNEKLFFGSGTQLSVL.

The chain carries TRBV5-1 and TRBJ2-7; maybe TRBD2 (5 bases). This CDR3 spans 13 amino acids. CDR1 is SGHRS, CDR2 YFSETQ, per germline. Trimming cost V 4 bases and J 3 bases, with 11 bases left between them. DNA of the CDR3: TGCGCCAGCAGCCTAGGACTCGACTACGAGCAGTACTTC. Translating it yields CASSLGLDYEQYF.

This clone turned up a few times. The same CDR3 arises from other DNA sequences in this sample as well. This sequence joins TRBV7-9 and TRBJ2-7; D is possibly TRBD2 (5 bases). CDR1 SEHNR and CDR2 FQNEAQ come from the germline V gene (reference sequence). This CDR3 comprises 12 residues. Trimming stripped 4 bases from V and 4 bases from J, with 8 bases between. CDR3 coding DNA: TGTGCCAGCAGCTCTACGGGGTACGAGCAGTACTTC. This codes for CASSSTGYEQYF.

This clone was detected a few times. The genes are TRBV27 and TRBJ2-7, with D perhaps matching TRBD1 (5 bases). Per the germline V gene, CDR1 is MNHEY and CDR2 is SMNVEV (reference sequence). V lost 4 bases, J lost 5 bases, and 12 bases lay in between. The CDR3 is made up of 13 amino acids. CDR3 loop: CASSSSDTNEQYF. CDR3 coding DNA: TGTGCCAGCAGTTCCTCGGACACGAACGAGCAGTACTTC.

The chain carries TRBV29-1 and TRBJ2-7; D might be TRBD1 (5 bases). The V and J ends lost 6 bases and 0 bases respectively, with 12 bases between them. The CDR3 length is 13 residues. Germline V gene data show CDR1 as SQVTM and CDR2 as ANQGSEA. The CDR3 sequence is CSVSGPHSYEQYF. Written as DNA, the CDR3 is TGCAGCGTATCAGGGCCCCACTCCTACGAGCAGTACTTC.

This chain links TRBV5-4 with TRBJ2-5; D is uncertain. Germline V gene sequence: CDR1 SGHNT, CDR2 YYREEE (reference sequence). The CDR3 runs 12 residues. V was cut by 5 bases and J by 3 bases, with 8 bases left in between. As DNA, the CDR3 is TGTGCCAGCAGGGGCGGAGAAGAGACCCAGTACTTC. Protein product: CASRGGEETQYF. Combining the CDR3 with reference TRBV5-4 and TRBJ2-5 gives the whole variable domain ETGVTQSPTHLIKTRGQQVTLRCSSQSGHNTVSWYQQALGQGPQFIFQYYREEENGRGNFPPRFSGLQFPNYSSELNVNALELDDSALYLCASRGGEETQYFGPGTRLLVL.

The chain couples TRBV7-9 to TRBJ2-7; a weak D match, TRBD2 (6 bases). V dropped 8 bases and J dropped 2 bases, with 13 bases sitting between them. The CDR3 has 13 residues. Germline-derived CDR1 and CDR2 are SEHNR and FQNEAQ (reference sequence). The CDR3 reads CASQGTVTYEQYF. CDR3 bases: TGTGCCAGCCAAGGGACTGTAACCTACGAGCAGTACTTC.

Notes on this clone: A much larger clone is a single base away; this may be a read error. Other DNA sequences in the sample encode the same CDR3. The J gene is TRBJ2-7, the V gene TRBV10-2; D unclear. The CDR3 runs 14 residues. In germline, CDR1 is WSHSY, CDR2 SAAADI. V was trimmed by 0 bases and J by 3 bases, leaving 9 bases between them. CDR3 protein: CASSESTPGYEQYF. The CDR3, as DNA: TGCGCCAGCAGTGAGTCGACTCCCGGCTACGAGCAGTACTTC.

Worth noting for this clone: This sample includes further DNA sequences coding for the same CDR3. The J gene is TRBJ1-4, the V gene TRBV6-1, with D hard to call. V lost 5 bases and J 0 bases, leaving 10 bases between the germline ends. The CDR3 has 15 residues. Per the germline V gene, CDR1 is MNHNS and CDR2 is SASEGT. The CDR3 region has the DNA TGTGCCAGCAGTCCAGGCCCAGCAACTAATGAAAAACTGTTTTTT. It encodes CASSPGPATNEKLFF.

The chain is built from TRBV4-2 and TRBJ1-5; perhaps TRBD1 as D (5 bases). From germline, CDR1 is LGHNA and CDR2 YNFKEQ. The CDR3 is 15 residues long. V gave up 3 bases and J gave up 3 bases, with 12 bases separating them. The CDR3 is CASSHEGMNNQPQHF. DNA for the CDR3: TGTGCCAGCAGCCATGAGGGGATGAACAATCAGCCCCAGCATTTT.

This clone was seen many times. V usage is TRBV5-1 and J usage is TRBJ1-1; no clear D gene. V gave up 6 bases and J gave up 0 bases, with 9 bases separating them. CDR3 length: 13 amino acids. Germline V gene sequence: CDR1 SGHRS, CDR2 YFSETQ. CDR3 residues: CASMGLMNTEAFF. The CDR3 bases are TGCGCCAGCATGGGTCTGATGAACACTGAAGCTTTCTTT.

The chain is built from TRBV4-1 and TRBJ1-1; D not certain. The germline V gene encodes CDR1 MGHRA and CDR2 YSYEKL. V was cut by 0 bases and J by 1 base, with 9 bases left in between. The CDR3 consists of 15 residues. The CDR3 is CASSQERRGNTEAFF. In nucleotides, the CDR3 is TGCGCCAGCAGCCAAGAACGTCGAGGGAACACTGAAGCTTTCTTT.

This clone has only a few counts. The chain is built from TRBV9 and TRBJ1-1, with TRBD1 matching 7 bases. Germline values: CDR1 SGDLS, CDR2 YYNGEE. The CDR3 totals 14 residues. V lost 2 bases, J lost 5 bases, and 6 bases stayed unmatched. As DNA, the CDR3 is TGTGCCAGCAGCGTTTTTCCACAGGGGACTGAAGCTTTCTTT. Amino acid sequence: CASSVFPQGTEAFF.

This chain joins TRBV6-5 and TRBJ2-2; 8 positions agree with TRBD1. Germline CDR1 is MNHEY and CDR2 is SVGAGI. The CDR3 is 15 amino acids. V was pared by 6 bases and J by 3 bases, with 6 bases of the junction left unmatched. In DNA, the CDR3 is TGTGCCAGCAGCCCCGGGACAGGCGACACCGGGGAGCTGTTTTTT. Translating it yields CASSPGTGDTGELFF.

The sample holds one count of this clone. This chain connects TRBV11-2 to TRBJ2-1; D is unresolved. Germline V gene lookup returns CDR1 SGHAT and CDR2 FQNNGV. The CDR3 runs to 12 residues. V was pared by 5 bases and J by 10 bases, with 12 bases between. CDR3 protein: CASSPPQPEQFF. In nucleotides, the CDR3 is TGTGCCAGCAGCCCTCCACAACCGGAGCAGTTCTTC.

CDR3 region: CASSPPKGGSYEKLFF. The CDR3 DNA follows: TGTGCCAGCTCACCACCGAAGGGGGGCTCTTATGAAAAACTGTTTTTT. This chain joins TRBV18 and TRBJ1-4; the D gene is possibly TRBD1 (6 bases). From germline, CDR1 is KGHSH and CDR2 LQKENI. This CDR3 comprises 16 residues. Deletions cut 0 bases from V and 6 bases from J, with 14 bases between.

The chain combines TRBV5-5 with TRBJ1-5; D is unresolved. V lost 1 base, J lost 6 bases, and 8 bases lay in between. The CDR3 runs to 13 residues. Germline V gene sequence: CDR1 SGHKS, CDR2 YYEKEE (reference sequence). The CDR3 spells CASSLKFRQPQHF. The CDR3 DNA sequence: TGTGCCAGCAGCTTGAAATTTCGTCAGCCCCAGCATTTT.

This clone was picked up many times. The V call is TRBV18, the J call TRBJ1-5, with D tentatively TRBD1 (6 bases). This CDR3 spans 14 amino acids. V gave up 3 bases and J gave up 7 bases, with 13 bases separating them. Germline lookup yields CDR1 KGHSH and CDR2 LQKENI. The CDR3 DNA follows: TGTGCCAGCTCACCGGCGGGGGCTGGACAGCCCCAGCATTTT. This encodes CASSPAGAGQPQHF.